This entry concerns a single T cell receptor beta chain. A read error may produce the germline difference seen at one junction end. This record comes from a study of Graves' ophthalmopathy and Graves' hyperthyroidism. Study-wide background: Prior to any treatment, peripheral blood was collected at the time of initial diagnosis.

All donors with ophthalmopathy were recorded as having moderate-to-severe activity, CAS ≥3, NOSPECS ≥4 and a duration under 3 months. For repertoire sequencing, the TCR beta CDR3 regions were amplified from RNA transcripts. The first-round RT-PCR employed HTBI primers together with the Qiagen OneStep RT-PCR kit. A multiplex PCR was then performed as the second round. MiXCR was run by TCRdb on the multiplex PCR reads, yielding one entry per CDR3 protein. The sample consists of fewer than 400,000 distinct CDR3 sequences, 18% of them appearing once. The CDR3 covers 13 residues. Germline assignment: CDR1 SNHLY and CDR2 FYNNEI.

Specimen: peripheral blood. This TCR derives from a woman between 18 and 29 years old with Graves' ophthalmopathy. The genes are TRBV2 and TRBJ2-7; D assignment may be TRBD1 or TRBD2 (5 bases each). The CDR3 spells CASSDARRTGQDF. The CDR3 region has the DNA TGTGCCAGCAGTGACGCCCGGAGGACGGGGCAGGACTTC. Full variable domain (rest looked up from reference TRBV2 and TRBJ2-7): EPEVTQTPSHQVTQMGQEVILRCVPISNHLYFYWYRQILGQKVEFLVSFYNNEISEKSEIFDDQFSVERPDGSNFTLKIRSTKLEDSAMYFCASSDARRTGQDFGPGTRLTVT.